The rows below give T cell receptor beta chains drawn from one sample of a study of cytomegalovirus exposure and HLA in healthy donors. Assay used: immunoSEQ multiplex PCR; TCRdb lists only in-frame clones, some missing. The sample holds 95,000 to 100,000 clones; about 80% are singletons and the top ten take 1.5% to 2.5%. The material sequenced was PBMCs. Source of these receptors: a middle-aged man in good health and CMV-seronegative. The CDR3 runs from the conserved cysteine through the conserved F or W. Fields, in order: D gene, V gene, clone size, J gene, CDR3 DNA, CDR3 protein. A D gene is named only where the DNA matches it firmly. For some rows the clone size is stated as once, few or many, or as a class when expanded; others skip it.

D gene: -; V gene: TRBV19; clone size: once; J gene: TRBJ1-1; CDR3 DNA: TGTGCCAGTAGTATGACAGGCAACACTGAAGCTTTCTTT; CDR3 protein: CASSMTGNTEAFF
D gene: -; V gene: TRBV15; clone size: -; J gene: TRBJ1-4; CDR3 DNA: TGTGCCACCAGCAGAGACCGAGCAACTAATGAAAAACTGTTTTTT; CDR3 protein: CATSRDRATNEKLFF
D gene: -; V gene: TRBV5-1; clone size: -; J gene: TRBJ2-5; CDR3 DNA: TGCGCCAGCACCCGATTAGACAGCCAAGAGACCCAGTACTTC; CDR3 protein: CASTRLDSQETQYF
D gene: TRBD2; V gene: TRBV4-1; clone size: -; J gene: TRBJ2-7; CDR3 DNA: TGCGCCAGCAGCCGAGGACTAGCGGGAGAGGCGGAGTACTTC; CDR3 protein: CASSRGLAGEAEYF
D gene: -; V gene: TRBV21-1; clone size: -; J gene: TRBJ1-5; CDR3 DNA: TGTGCCAGCAGCGTTTTGAGCAGGCCCGTAAATCAGCCCCAGCATTTT; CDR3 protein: CASSVLSRPVNQPQHF
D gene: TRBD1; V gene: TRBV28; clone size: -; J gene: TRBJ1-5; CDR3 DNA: TGTGCCAGCAGACAGGGGGCGGTCAATCAGCCCCAGCATTTT; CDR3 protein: CASRQGAVNQPQHF
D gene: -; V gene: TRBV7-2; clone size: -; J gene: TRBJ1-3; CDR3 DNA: TGTGCCAGCACCCGAGGTGGGGCCGGAAACACCATATATTTT; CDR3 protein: CASTRGGAGNTIYF
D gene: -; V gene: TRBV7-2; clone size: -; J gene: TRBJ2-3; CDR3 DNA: TGTGCCAGCAGCTTTGAGGTTCTGTATTTT; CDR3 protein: CASSFEVLYF
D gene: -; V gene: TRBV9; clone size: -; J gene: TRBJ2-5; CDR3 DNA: TGTGCCAGCAGCGTAGGGGTGCGGGATGTAGAGGAGACCCAGTACTTC; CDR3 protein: CASSVGVRDVEETQYF
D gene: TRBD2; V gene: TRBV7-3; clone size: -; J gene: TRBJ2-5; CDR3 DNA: TGTGCCAGCAGCTTAACCTCACTAGCGGGGACAGAGACCCAGTACTTC; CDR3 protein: CASSLTSLAGTETQYF
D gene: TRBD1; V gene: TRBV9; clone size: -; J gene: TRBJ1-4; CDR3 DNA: TGTGCCAGCAGCGGGGGGGACAGGCGGAGAGAAAAACTGTTTTTT; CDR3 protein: CASSGGDRRREKLFF
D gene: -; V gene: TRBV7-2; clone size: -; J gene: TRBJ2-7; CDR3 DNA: TGTGCCAGCAGCTTAGTAAGGGGTGTGGAGCAGTACTTC; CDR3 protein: CASSLVRGVEQYF
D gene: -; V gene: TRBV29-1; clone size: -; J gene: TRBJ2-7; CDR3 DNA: TGCAGCGTTGGGGCCCTCGGGAATTCCTACGAGCAGTACTTC; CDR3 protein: CSVGALGNSYEQYF
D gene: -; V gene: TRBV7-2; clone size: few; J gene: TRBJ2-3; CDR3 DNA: TGTGCCAGCAGCTTAGCCAGACAGGTCTACACAGATACGCAGTATTTT; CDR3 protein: CASSLARQVYTDTQYF
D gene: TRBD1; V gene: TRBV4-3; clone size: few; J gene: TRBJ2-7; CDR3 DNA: TGCGCCAGCAGCGAAGGGATACTAGACAGGGGTATAAAGACCTACGAGCAGTACTTC; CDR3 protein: CASSEGILDRGIKTYEQYF
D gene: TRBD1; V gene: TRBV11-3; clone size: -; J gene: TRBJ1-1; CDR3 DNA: TGTGCCAGCAGCTTCGACAGGGACACTGAAGCTTTCTTT; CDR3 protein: CASSFDRDTEAFF
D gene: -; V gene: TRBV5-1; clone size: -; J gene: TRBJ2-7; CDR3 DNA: TGCGCCAGCAGAATGATAACAGGCGGCCTATACGAGCAGTACTTC; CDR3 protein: CASRMITGGLYEQYF
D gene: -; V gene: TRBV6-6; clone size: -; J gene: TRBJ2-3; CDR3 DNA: TGTGCCAGCAGGAACGCACTTAACCCGCTAGATACGCAGTATTTT; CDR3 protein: CASRNALNPLDTQYF
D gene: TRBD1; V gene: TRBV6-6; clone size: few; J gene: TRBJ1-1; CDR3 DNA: TGTGCCAGCAGAAACCAAGGAGACAGGGGCGAAGCTTTCTTT; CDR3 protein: CASRNQGDRGEAFF
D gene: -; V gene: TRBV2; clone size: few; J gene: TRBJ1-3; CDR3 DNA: TGTGCCAGCACAAACTCAGGGGAGCGAGGAAACACCATATATTTT; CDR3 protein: CASTNSGERGNTIYF
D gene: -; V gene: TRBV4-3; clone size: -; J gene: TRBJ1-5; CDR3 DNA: TGCGCCAGCAGCCAAGGCAGGGCCCCGGCCCAGGGGCCCCAGCATTTT; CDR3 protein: CASSQGRAPAQGPQHF
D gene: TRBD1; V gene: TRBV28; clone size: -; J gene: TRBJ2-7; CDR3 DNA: TGTGCCAGCAGTCTGGACAGGGGTGCGCAGGGGTTC; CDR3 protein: CASSLDRGAQGF
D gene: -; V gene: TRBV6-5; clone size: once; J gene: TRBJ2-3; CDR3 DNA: TGTGCCAGCAGTCGACAGGAATACACAGATACGCAGTATTTT; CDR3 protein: CASSRQEYTDTQYF
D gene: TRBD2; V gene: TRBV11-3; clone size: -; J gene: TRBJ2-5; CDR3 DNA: TGTGCCAGCAGCTTAGGCCTAGCGGGAGGAGAGACCCAGTACTTC; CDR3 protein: CASSLGLAGGETQYF
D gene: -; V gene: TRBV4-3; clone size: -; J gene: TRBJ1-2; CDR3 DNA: TGCGCCAGCAGCCAAGATCCAGGGGCCGGCTATGGCTACACCTTC; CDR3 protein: CASSQDPGAGYGYTF
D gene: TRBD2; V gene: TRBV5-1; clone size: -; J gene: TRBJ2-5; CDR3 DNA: TGCGCCAGCATGTCCAGCGGGACCCAAGAGACCCAGTACTTC; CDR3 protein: CASMSSGTQETQYF
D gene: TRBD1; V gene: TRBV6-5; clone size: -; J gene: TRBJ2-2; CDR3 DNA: TGTGCCAGCGACCGGACAGGGGGTTCCGGGGAGCTGTTTTTT; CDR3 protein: CASDRTGGSGELFF
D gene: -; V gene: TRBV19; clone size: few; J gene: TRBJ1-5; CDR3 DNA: TGTGCCAGTAGCTTCTCGGGGATTGACAATCAGCCCCAGCATTTT; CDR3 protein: CASSFSGIDNQPQHF
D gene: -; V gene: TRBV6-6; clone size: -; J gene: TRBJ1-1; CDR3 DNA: TGTGCCAGCAAAACTGGGGCGTACACTGAAGCTTTCTTT; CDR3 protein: CASKTGAYTEAFF